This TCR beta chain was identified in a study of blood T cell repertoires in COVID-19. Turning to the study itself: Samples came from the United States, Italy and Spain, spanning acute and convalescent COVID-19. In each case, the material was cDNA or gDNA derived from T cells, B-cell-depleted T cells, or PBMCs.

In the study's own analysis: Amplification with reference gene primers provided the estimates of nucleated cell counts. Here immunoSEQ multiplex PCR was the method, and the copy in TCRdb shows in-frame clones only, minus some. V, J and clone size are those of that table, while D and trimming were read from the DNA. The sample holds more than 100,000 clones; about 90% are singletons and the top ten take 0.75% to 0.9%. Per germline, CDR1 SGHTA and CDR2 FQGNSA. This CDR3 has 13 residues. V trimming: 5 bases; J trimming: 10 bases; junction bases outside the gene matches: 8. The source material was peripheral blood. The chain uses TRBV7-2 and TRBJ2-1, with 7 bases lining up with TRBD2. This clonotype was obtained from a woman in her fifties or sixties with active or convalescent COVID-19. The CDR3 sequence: CASSGLVFAEQFF. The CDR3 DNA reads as TGTGCCAGCAGCGGACTAGTTTTCGCAGAGCAGTTCTTC. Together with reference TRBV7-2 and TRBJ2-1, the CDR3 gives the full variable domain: GAGVSQSPSNKVTEKGKDVELRCDPISGHTALYWYRQSLGQGLEFLIYFQGNSAPDKSGLPSDRFSAERTGGSVSTLTIQRTQQEDSAVYLCASSGLVFAEQFFGPGTRLTVL.